Reported below is one TCR beta chain. Only in-frame clones appear in the TCRdb table, and some are missing; sequencing was by immunoSEQ multiplex PCR. The sample records 95,000 to 130,000 clones, more than 80% being singletons. Trimming cost V 3 bases and J 0 bases, with 11 bases left between them. This CDR3 contains 15 residues. Germline values: CDR1 MNHNY, CDR2 SVGAGI (reference sequence). The data were taken from a study of control samples from healthy donors and cancer patients. The sequence was obtained from a woman in her forties or fifties with colorectal cancer. The V gene is TRBV6-6, the J gene TRBJ1-2; D remains unclear. The sequencing sample was made of PBMCs. Here the CDR3 reads CASSYSIIPNYGYTF. The CDR3 DNA reads TGTGCCAGCAGTTATTCAATAATACCTAACTATGGCTACACCTTC.